A single sample is the source of the 17 T cell receptor beta chains below, sequenced in a study of T cells after yellow fever vaccination. One entry per CDR3 protein results from TCRdb running MiXCR on the 5' RACE reads. There are about 99,000 distinct CDR3 sequences in the sample; 5.8% occur only once, and under 50% lies in the top ten. Specimen: CD8+ T cells sorted from PBMCs, collected 10 days after the yellow fever booster vaccination. These receptors were collected from a man younger than 35 who received the YFV17D yellow fever vaccine.

The chain uses TRBV10-3 and TRBJ2-3, with 15 bases aligning to TRBD2. Germline CDR1 reads ENHRY; CDR2 reads SYGVKD. V was pared by 6 bases and J by 2 bases, with 6 bases of the junction left unmatched. This CDR3 has 17 residues. The CDR3 is CAIRYGTSGGITDTQYF. CDR3 sequence (DNA): TGTGCCATCAGATACGGGACTAGCGGGGGGATCACAGATACGCAGTATTTT.

This clonotype occurred a few times. CDR3 nucleotides: TGTGCCTGGAACAGGGATTTCACAGATACGCAGTATTTT. Translating it yields CAWNRDFTDTQYF. The rearrangement joins TRBV30 to TRBJ2-3, with D maybe TRBD1 (6 bases). The CDR3 covers 13 residues. V dropped 4 bases and J dropped 2 bases, with 10 bases sitting between them. CDR1 is GTSNPN, CDR2 SVGIG, per germline (reference sequence).

This clonotype was detected a few times. The rearrangement uses TRBV27 and TRBJ2-5; 11 nucleotides match TRBD1. Germline V CDR1 and CDR2: MNHEY, SMNVEV (reference sequence). This CDR3 contains 17 residues. The J segment lost 2 bases and the V segment lost 5 bases, leaving 10 bases of the junction unmatched. CDR3 sequence: CASSIPRTGGYQETQYF. The CDR3 nucleotides read TGTGCCAGCAGTATACCCCGGACAGGGGGCTATCAAGAGACCCAGTACTTC.

This clonotype was counted only a few times. This chain links TRBV5-6 with TRBJ2-3, with 12 bases aligning to TRBD1. The CDR3 spans 15 residues. V dropped 4 bases and J dropped 4; count of bases not matched to a gene: 4. Germline CDR1 reads SGHDT; CDR2 reads YYEEEE. CDR3 DNA: TGTGCCAGCAGCCACCGGGACAGGGGGCCAGATACGCAGTATTTT. Amino acid sequence: CASSHRDRGPDTQYF.

This clonotype was counted ten times or more. The CDR3, as DNA: TGCAGCGTTGAAGATCGCTGGGGGCAAGAGACCCAGTACTTC. Residues: CSVEDRWGQETQYF. The chain carries TRBV29-1 and TRBJ2-5, with D perhaps given as TRBD1 or TRBD2 (5 bases each). V was shortened by 0 bases and J by 2 bases, with 10 bases between the two germline ends. This CDR3 is 14 amino acids long. CDR1 and CDR2 from the germline V gene are SQVTM and ANQGSEA. Using reference TRBV29-1 and TRBJ2-5 for the parts outside the CDR3, the full variable domain is SAVISQKPSRDICQRGTSLTIQCQVDSQVTMMFWYRQQPGQSLTLIATANQGSEATYESGFVIDKFPISRPNLTFSTLTVSNMSPEDSSIYLCSVEDRWGQETQYFGPGTRLLVL.

This clonotype has a handful of counts. The chain has TRBV9 and TRBJ2-1; D remains unclear. Germline values: CDR1 SGDLS, CDR2 YYNGEE. Deletions cut 1 base from V and 5 bases from J, with 13 bases between. The CDR3 spans 15 residues. CDR3 loop: CASSVKSTENNEQFF. The CDR3 region has the DNA TGTGCCAGCAGCGTAAAAAGCACGGAAAACAATGAGCAGTTCTTC.

This clonotype was seen a few times. This rearrangement joins TRBV20-1 to TRBJ2-3; maybe TRBD1 (5 bases). Germline V CDR1 and CDR2: DFQATT, SNEGSKA (reference sequence). The CDR3 extends over 16 amino acids. Trimming pared 2 bases from V and 1 base from J, leaving 16 bases between. Written as DNA, the CDR3 is TGCAGTGCTAGACCCCTCGTAGGGGATGGCACAGATACGCAGTATTTT. It is translated as CSARPLVGDGTDTQYF.

The sample holds many counts of this clonotype. The V gene is TRBV5-1, the J gene TRBJ2-4; D not resolved. Per germline, CDR1 SGHRS and CDR2 YFSETQ. The CDR3 has 14 amino acids. V was clipped by 4 bases and J by 0 bases, with 8 bases between them. CDR3 bases: TGCGCCAGCAGCGGCACTTTAGCCAAAAACATTCAGTACTTC. It codes for CASSGTLAKNIQYF.

V and J are TRBV19 and TRBJ1-1; D is possibly TRBD1 (5 bases). The CDR3 length is 12 residues. Germline loops: CDR1 LNHDA, CDR2 SQIVND (reference sequence). Trimming took off 11 bases at V and 0 bases at J, with 10 bases between the two ends. CDR3 in amino acids: CAAEDMNTEAFF. In DNA, the CDR3 is TGTGCCGCGGAGGACATGAACACTGAAGCTTTCTTT.

This chain links TRBV14 with TRBJ1-4, with a possible D match to TRBD1 (6 bases). CDR3 length equals 15 residues. CDR1 is SGHDN and CDR2 is FVKESK in the germline V gene. Trimming stripped 4 bases from V and 0 bases from J, with 9 bases between. The CDR3 loop reads CASSRTGSTNEKLFF. In nucleotides, the CDR3 is TGTGCCAGCAGCCGTACAGGGTCAACTAATGAAAAACTGTTTTTT.

The J gene is TRBJ1-2, the V gene TRBV29-1; no reliable D call. The V end lost 2 bases, the J end lost 5 bases, and 18 bases lay between the germline ends. Per germline, CDR1 SQVTM and CDR2 ANQGSEA. The CDR3 is 15 amino acids. CDR3 sequence: CSVESASTIEYGYTF. The CDR3 nucleotides are TGCAGCGTTGAAAGCGCTTCCACCATTGAATATGGCTACACCTTC.

In this sample, this clonotype turned up a few times. The rearrangement links TRBV15 to TRBJ1-5; 8 bases map to TRBD1. This CDR3 has 13 residues. Germline V gene lookup returns CDR1 LNHNV and CDR2 YYDKDF (reference sequence). V trimming: 6 bases; J trimming: 8 bases; junction bases outside the gene matches: 6. CDR3 protein: CATSVTGGEPQHF. In DNA, the CDR3 is TGTGCCACCAGTGTAACAGGGGGGGAGCCCCAGCATTTT.

This chain uses TRBV12-3 or TRBV12-4 with TRBJ2-2; TRBD1 aligns across 7 bases. This CDR3 contains 16 residues. Trimming cost V 5 bases and J 1 base; bases outside gene matches: 7. The CDR3 bases are TGTGCCAGCAGTACCATAGGGGGCAAGAACACCGGGGAGCTGTTTTTT. It translates to CASSTIGGKNTGELFF.

The table lists this clonotype with many counts. The chain uses TRBV5-1 and TRBJ1-1; TRBD1 matches 9 bases. CDR1 and CDR2 from the germline V gene are SGHRS and YFSETQ. With 0 bases clipped from V and 13 bases from J, the junction kept 10 bases outside the gene matches. This CDR3 is 14 amino acids long. The CDR3 protein is CASSLAVGDRDVFF. The CDR3 DNA sequence: TGCGCCAGCAGCTTGGCTGTAGGGGACAGGGATGTTTTCTTT.

This clonotype was detected many times. This chain links TRBV6-2 or TRBV6-3 with TRBJ2-3; D is tentatively TRBD1 or TRBD2 (6 bases each). V lost 2 bases and J 4 bases, leaving 19 bases between the germline ends. The CDR3 contains 17 residues. The germline CDR1 and CDR2 sequences are MNHEY and SVGEGT. The CDR3 DNA reads as TGTGCCAGCAGTTACGCGTCCGGTTGGGGGGCCTCAGATACGCAGTATTTT. Translation gives CASSYASGWGASDTQYF.

The gene calls are TRBV29-1 and TRBJ2-7, with D perhaps being TRBD1 or TRBD2 (5 bases each). Germline V lookup: CDR1 SQVTM, CDR2 ANQGSEA. The CDR3 totals 11 residues. Trimming removed 7 bases from V and 0 bases from J, with 7 bases in between. CDR3 sequence (DNA): TGCAGCGGGGGGAACTCCTACGAGCAGTACTTC. It codes for CSGGNSYEQYF.

J is TRBJ1-2 and V is TRBV4-1; the D is unclear. V gave up 3 bases and J gave up 2 bases, with 13 bases separating them. CDR1 is MGHRA and CDR2 is YSYEKL in the germline V gene. CDR3 size: 15 residues. CDR3 bases: TGCGCCAGCAGCCAGGACGGAGAAAGAAACTATGGCTACACCTTC. This codes for CASSQDGERNYGYTF.